Each of the 6 T cell receptor beta chains below was sequenced from the same sample in a study of vaccination and CD4 T cells after COVID-19. Their antigen targets remain unknown. Sequencing of the DNA from cultured CD4+ T cells was carried out with the Oncomine TCR Beta short-read assay. MiXCR was run by TCRdb on the PCR reads, yielding one entry per CDR3 protein. The repertoire holds about 17,000 distinct CDR3 sequences, with over 30% as singletons. The treatment here: approximately 11-day PBMC culture with coronavirus spike peptide pools or control peptides (ViraFEST assay). Material: CD4+ T cells from blood, cultured in vitro. These receptors came from a human donor who had recovered from COVID-19.

V usage is TRBV12-3 or TRBV12-4 and J usage is TRBJ2-6; possible D gene TRBD1, 5 bases. The ends were cut back, 5 bases at V and 2 bases at J, with 13 bases in the middle. There are 16 residues in the CDR3. The CDR3 spells CASSHGRQPGANVLTF. In DNA form, the CDR3 reads TGTGCCAGCAGTCACGGCCGACAGCCTGGGGCCAACGTCCTGACTTTC.

The rearrangement links TRBV29-1 to TRBJ2-1; 10 bases map to TRBD2. The CDR3 sequence is 15 residues long. After removal of 4 bases from V and 5 bases from J, the junction contained 8 bases not matched to a gene. Germline V gene lookup returns CDR1 SQVTM and CDR2 ANQGSEA. The CDR3 DNA sequence: TGCAGCGTTGGGCCTAGCGGGAGATGGGACAATGAGCAGTTCTTC. This codes for CSVGPSGRWDNEQFF.

The V and J genes are TRBV20-1 and TRBJ2-1; a possible D gene is TRBD1 (6 bases). Germline V gene data show CDR1 as DFQATT and CDR2 as SNEGSKA (reference sequence). The CDR3 sequence is 14 residues long. Trimming cost V 5 bases and J 7 bases, with 18 bases left between them. The CDR3 loop reads CSASDRSLWNEQFF. The CDR3 bases are TGCAGTGCTTCAGACAGGTCCCTTTGGAATGAGCAGTTCTTC.

The gene calls are TRBV20-1 and TRBJ2-1; 10 bases map to TRBD1. CDR1 DFQATT and CDR2 SNEGSKA come from the germline V gene (reference sequence). V gave up 3 bases and J gave up 9 bases; unmatched junction bases: 8. The CDR3 extends over 14 amino acids. As DNA, the CDR3 is TGCAGTGCTAGGACAGGGGGCATTATGGGTGAGCAGTTCTTC. It codes for CSARTGGIMGEQFF.

The sample holds a few counts of this clonotype. This chain joins TRBV30 and TRBJ1-5; D remains ambiguous. Germline CDR1 reads GTSNPN; CDR2 reads SVGIG (reference sequence). V dropped 1 base and J dropped 1 base, with 5 bases sitting between them. This CDR3 region has 13 residues. The CDR3 DNA sequence: TGTGCCTGGAGTGAAGACAGCAATCAGCCCCAGCATTTT. It yields the protein CAWSEDSNQPQHF.

The V gene is TRBV7-2, the J gene TRBJ1-1; a weak D match, TRBD1 (6 bases). V was shortened by 6 bases and J by 0 bases, with 14 bases between the two germline ends. The CDR3 loop spans 15 amino acids. From germline, CDR1 is SGHTA and CDR2 FQGNSA. CDR3 DNA: TGTGCCAGCAGTGAAAGTACAGGGATGAACACTGAAGCTTTCTTT. Its translation: CASSESTGMNTEAFF. Full variable domain (missing parts from reference TRBV7-2 and TRBJ1-1): GAGVSQSPSNKVTEKGKDVELRCDPISGHTALYWYRQSLGQGLEFLIYFQGNSAPDKSGLPSDRFSAERTGGSVSTLTIQRTQQEDSAVYLCASSESTGMNTEAFFGQGTRLTVV.